This TCR beta chain is drawn from a study of blood T cells in healthy people across ages. In regard to this clonotype: The target antigen is unknown.

V was pared by 6 bases and J by 4 bases, with 12 bases of the junction left unmatched. CDR3 length equals 17 residues. Study-level points and caveats: What prevented conclusive comparison of naive and antigen-experienced cells was that PBMCs were unsorted.

Next came a second PCR, run for roughly 6 to 11 cycles, which used a sample-barcoded 5' primer along with a J-beta primer mix. TCRdb ran MiXCR on the 5' RACE reads and lists one entry per CDR3 protein. The sample comprises under 2,000,000 distinct CDR3 sequences, about 49% of which are singletons, and roughly 2.1% rests with the top ten. The sample consisted of blood. The clonotype comes from a woman in her thirties or forties in good health. This rearrangement joins TRBV12-3 or TRBV12-4 to TRBJ2-1; 10 positions agree with TRBD1. The CDR3 region is CASSKRQGAVAYNEQFF. CDR3 bases: TGTGCCAGCAGCAAAAGACAGGGGGCAGTTGCTTACAATGAGCAGTTCTTC.